These T cell receptor beta chains were read from a single sample in a study of T cell responses to AZD1222 COVID-19 vaccine. The table came from immunoSEQ multiplex PCR; TCRdb's copy has only in-frame clones and leaves some out. The sample includes around 170,000 clones, just over 90% seen only once; the top ten take 0.99%. Sequences were derived from peripheral blood, sampled on day 0 of AZD1222 vaccination. The source of these receptors is an adult in good health. CDR3s include the opening cysteine and the closing phenylalanine or tryptophan. The D gene is left open where the match is weak. Not all rows give a size; the values are once, few, many and, for expanded clones, a class.

d_call	clone_size	v_call	j_call	cdr3_length	cdr3_nt	cdr3_aa
.	.	TRBV19	TRBJ1-2	13	TGTGCCAGTACCGGGGCCCAATTCTATGGCTACACCTTC	CASTGAQFYGYTF
TRBD2	.	TRBV5-1	TRBJ2-1	15	TGCGCCAGCAGCCGAATAGCGGGAGGGGGTAATGAGCAGTTCTTC	CASSRIAGGGNEQFF
TRBD1	.	TRBV3-1/TRBV3-2	TRBJ1-1	15	TGTGCCAGCAGCCGCCCGGGACAGGTGAACACTGAAGCTTTCTTT	CASSRPGQVNTEAFF
TRBD2	.	TRBV7-9	TRBJ2-1	17	TGTGCCAGCAGATCCGGGACATTGGGACTAGCGGGAAATATTCAGTTCTTC	CASRSGTLGLAGNIQFF
.	.	TRBV9	TRBJ1-1	15	TGTGCCAGCAGCCTGGATTGGAAGGGGGACACTGAAGCTTTCTTT	CASSLDWKGDTEAFF
TRBD1	.	TRBV5-5	TRBJ1-5	14	TGTGCCAGCAGCTTGGGGACAGGAAATCAGCCCCAGCATTTT	CASSLGTGNQPQHF
TRBD2	.	TRBV7-9	TRBJ2-7	16	TGTGCCAGCAGCTTAACTCTAGCGGGGGCCCCCTACGAGCAGTACTTC	CASSLTLAGAPYEQYF
TRBD1	.	TRBV27	TRBJ1-1	14	TGTGCCAGCAGCAAAAACCAACAGGGGACTGAAGCTTTCTTT	CASSKNQQGTEAFF
.	.	TRBV9	TRBJ1-1	15	TGTGCCAGCAGCGTAGACGAGGGCTCGAACACTGAAGCTTTCTTT	CASSVDEGSNTEAFF
.	.	TRBV18	TRBJ1-5	13	TGTGCCAGCTCACAGGGTAGCAATCAGCCCCAGCATTTT	CASSQGSNQPQHF
.	.	TRBV14	TRBJ2-3	15	TGTGCCAGCAGCCACCTAGCTAAACTCACAGATACGCAGTATTTT	CASSHLAKLTDTQYF
.	.	TRBV27	TRBJ1-2	15	TGTGCCAGTCAGCTAGAAGGGGGGGCGCGGTATGGCTACACCTTC	CASQLEGGARYGYTF
TRBD1	.	TRBV19	TRBJ2-7	14	TGTGCCACCAAGACAGGGATTGGAAACTACGAGCAGTACTTC	CATKTGIGNYEQYF
.	.	TRBV11-2	TRBJ1-1	15	TGTGCCAGCAGCTTTCCAGGGGACATGAACACTGAAGCTTTCTTT	CASSFPGDMNTEAFF
TRBD1	.	TRBV27	TRBJ1-6	17	TGTGCCAGCAGAAGGACAGGGGGCAGCTCCTATAATTCACCCCTCCACTTT	CASRRTGGSSYNSPLHF
TRBD2	.	TRBV13	TRBJ2-7	15	TGTGCCAGCAGCCCGTTAGCGGGGAAAGGGAGCGAGCAGTACTTC	CASSPLAGKGSEQYF
.	.	TRBV28	TRBJ1-5	16	TGTGCCAGCAGTCGGGGGGGCCGGGATAGCAATCAGCCCCAGCATTTT	CASSRGGRDSNQPQHF
.	.	TRBV7-9	TRBJ2-3	12	TGTGCCAGCAGCCCCAAGCCAGATACGCAGTATTTT	CASSPKPDTQYF
.	.	TRBV7-2	TRBJ2-7	11	TGTGCCAGCAGCTTAGTTCGCGAGCAGTACTTC	CASSLVREQYF
TRBD1	.	TRBV28	TRBJ1-1	16	TGTGCCAGCAGTTCACTAGCACCGGACAGGAGGTTTGAAGCTTTCTTT	CASSSLAPDRRFEAFF
TRBD1	.	TRBV18	TRBJ1-2	15	TGTGCCAGCTCACCACCCAGGACAGGGGCTCTAAGCTACACCTTC	CASSPPRTGALSYTF
.	.	TRBV4-3	TRBJ2-1	12	TGCGCCAGCAGCTTAATTCCTAATGAGCAGTTCTTC	CASSLIPNEQFF
.	.	TRBV7-3	TRBJ1-4	11	TGTGCCAGCAGCTTAGAAGGGCGACCATCTTTT	CASSLEGRPSF
TRBD1	.	TRBV19	TRBJ2-2	17	TGTGCCAGTAGTATTTATTTGGGACAGGGTGACACCGGGGAGCTGTTTTTT	CASSIYLGQGDTGELFF
.	.	TRBV5-1	TRBJ1-1	16	TGCGCCAGCAGCGCGGGCAAGGGCTCGATGAACACTGAAGCTTTCTTT	CASSAGKGSMNTEAFF
.	.	TRBV10-3	TRBJ2-1	11	TGTGCCATCAGTGACTACAATGAGCAGTTCTTC	CAISDYNEQFF
.	.	TRBV7-2	TRBJ1-2	14	TGTGCCAGCGGACCGGGCCCCGCCAACTATGGCTACACCTTC	CASGPGPANYGYTF
TRBD1	.	TRBV7-9	TRBJ1-2	14	TGTGCCAGCAGTCCTCAGGCGCCGGGACAGCCGGACACCTTC	CASSPQAPGQPDTF
.	.	TRBV5-1	TRBJ2-7	13	TGCGCCAGCAGCCGAGGGACGTCTTACGAGCAGTACTTC	CASSRGTSYEQYF
TRBD2	.	TRBV19	TRBJ2-3	15	TGTGCCAGTAGTATGGGAGCGGGGAGCACAGATACGCAGTATTTT	CASSMGAGSTDTQYF
.	.	TRBV18	TRBJ1-2	15	TGTGCCAGCTCAGGACTAAGGGACTCGCAGAATGGCTACACCTTC	CASSGLRDSQNGYTF
.	.	TRBV7-9	TRBJ1-2	11	TGTGCCAGCAGCCCGGACTATGGCTACACCTTC	CASSPDYGYTF
TRBD2	.	TRBV13	TRBJ2-2	16	TGTGCCAGCAGCTCTCGCCGACTAGCGGACACCGGGGAGCTGTTTTTT	CASSSRRLADTGELFF
TRBD1	.	TRBV7-9	TRBJ2-7	13	TGTGCCAGCAGCCGGGACAGCACCTACGAGCAGTACTTC	CASSRDSTYEQYF
TRBD2	.	TRBV29-1	TRBJ2-1	13	TGCAGCGTTTCCAGCGGGAGGAGGGATGAGCAGTTCTTC	CSVSSGRRDEQFF
.	few	TRBV18	TRBJ1-4	14	TGTGCCAGCTCACCAGGGGGCATAAAGGGAAAACTGTTTTTT	CASSPGGIKGKLFF
TRBD1	.	TRBV9	TRBJ1-2	16	TGTGCCAGCAGCGTGGGGCAGGGACAGGGGGGCGATGGCTACACCTTC	CASSVGQGQGGDGYTF
.	.	TRBV3-1/TRBV3-2	TRBJ1-3	14	TGTGCCAGCAGCGCCCGGACAGCTGGAAACACCATATATTTT	CASSARTAGNTIYF
TRBD2	.	TRBV18	TRBJ2-1	17	TGTGCCAGCTCACCCGCGGTCAGCGGGACTTCCTACAATGAGCAGTTCTTC	CASSPAVSGTSYNEQFF
TRBD1	.	TRBV5-1	TRBJ2-3	17	TGCGCCAGCAGCCAAGGGACAGTAAGCCTGCACGCAGATACGCAGTATTTT	CASSQGTVSLHADTQYF
.	.	TRBV4-1	TRBJ1-2	19	TGCGCCAGCAGCCTCACCTCCACCTCTAATCCGGCGGACTACTATGGCTACACCTTC	CASSLTSTSNPADYYGYTF
TRBD2	.	TRBV3-1/TRBV3-2	TRBJ2-3	15	TGTGCCAGCAGCCCTCAGCTAGCGGGAGCGGATACGCAGTATTTT	CASSPQLAGADTQYF
.	.	TRBV3-1/TRBV3-2	TRBJ2-7	15	TGTGCCAGCAGCCAAGGGCTAGCGTCCTCCTACGAGCAGTACTTC	CASSQGLASSYEQYF